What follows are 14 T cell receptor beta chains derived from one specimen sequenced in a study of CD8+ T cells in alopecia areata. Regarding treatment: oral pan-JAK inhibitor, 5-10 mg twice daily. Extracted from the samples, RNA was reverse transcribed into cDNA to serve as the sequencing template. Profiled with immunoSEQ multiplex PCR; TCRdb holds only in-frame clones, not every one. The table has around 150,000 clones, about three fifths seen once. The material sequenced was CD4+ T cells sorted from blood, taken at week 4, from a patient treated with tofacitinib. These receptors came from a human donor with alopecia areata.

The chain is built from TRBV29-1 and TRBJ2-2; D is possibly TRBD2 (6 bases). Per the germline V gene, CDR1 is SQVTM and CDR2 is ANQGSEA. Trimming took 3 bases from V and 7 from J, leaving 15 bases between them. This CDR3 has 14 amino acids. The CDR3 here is CSVDRRGPGGELFF. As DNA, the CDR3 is TGCAGCGTTGATAGGAGGGGACCGGGCGGGGAGCTGTTTTTT.

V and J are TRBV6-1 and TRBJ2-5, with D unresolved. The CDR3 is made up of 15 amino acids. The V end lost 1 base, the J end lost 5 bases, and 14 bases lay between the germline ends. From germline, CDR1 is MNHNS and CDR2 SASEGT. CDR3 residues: CASSEGAIWPETQYF. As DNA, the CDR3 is TGTGCCAGCAGTGAAGGCGCCATCTGGCCTGAGACCCAGTACTTC.

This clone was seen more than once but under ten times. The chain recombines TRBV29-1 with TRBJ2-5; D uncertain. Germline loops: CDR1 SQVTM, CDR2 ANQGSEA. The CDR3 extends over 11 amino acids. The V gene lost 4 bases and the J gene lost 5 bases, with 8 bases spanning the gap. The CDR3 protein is CSVGRLETQYF. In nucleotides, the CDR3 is TGCAGCGTTGGAAGGTTGGAGACCCAGTACTTC.

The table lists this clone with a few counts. DNA for the CDR3: TGCAGCGTTGAACAGATAGAAGAGACCCAGTACTTC. Protein sequence: CSVEQIEETQYF. The V gene is TRBV29-1, the J gene TRBJ2-5; no clear D gene. The CDR3 covers 12 residues. V was cut by 2 bases and J by 3 bases, with 7 bases left in between. Germline V lookup: CDR1 SQVTM, CDR2 ANQGSEA.

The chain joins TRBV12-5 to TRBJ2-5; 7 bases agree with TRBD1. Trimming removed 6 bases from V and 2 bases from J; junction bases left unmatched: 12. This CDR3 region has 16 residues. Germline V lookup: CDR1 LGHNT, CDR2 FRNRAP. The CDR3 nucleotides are TGTGCTAGTGGCCGCCCAGGACAGGCACGACAAGAGACCCAGTACTTC. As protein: CASGRPGQARQETQYF.

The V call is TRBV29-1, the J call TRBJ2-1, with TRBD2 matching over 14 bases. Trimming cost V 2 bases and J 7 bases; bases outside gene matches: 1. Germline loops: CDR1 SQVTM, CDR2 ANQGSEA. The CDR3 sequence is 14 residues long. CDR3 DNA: TGCAGCGTTGAAAGGACTAGCGGGGGGAATGAGCAGTTCTTC. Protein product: CSVERTSGGNEQFF.

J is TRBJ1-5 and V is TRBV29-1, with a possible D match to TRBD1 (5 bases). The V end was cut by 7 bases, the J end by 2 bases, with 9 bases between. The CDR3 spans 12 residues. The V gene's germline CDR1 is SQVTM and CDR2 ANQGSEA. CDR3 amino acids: CSGGEGNQPQHF. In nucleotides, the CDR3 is TGCAGCGGGGGGGAGGGCAATCAGCCCCAGCATTTT. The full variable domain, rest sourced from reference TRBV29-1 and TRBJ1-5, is SAVISQKPSRDICQRGTSLTIQCQVDSQVTMMFWYRQQPGQSLTLIATANQGSEATYESGFVIDKFPISRPNLTFSTLTVSNMSPEDSSIYLCSGGEGNQPQHFGDGTRLSIL.

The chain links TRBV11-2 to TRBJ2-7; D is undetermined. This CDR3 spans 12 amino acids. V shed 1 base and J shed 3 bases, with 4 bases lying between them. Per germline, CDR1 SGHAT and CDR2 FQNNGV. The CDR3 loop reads CASSLASYEQYF. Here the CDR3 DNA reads TGTGCCAGCAGCTTAGCCAGCTACGAGCAGTACTTC. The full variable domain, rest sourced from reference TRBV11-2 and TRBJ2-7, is EAGVAQSPRYKIIEKRQSVAFWCNPISGHATLYWYQQILGQGPKLLIQFQNNGVVDDSQLPKDRFSAERLKGVDSTLKIQPAKLEDSAVYLCASSLASYEQYFGPGTRLTVT.

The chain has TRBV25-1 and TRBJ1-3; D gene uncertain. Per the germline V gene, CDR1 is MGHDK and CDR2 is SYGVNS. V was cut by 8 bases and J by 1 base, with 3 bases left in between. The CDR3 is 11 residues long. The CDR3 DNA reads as TGTGCCAGCCAATCTGGAAACACCATATATTTT. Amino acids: CASQSGNTIYF.

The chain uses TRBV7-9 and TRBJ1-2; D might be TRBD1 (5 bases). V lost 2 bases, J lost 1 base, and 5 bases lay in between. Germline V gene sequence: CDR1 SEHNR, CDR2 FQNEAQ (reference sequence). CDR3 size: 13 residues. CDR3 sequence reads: CASSLRGNYGYTF. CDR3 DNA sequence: TGTGCCAGCAGCTTAAGGGGTAACTATGGCTACACCTTC.

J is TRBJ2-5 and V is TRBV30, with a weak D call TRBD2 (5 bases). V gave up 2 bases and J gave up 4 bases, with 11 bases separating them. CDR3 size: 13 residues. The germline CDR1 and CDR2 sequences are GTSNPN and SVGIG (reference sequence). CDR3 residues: CAWSPGRGETQYF. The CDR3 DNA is TGTGCCTGGAGTCCGGGGAGAGGAGAGACCCAGTACTTC.

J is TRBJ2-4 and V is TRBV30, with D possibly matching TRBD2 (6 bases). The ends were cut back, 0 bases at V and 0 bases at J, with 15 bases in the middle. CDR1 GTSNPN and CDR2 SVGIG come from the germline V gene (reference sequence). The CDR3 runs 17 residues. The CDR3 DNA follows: TGTGCCTGGAGTGTGGGCCTCCCGGGACTAGCCAAAAACATTCAGTACTTC. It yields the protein CAWSVGLPGLAKNIQYF.

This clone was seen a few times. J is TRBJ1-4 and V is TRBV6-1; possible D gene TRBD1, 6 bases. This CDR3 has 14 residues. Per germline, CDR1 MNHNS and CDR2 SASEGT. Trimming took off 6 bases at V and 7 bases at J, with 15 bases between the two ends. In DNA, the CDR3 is TGTGCCAGCAGCCCGGGACACAGGAGTGAAAAACTGTTTTTT. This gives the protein CASSPGHRSEKLFF.

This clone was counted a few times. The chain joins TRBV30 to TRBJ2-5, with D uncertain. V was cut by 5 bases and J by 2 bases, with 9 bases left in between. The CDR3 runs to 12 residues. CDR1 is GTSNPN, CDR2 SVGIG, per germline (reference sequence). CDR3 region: CAWAVWQETQYF. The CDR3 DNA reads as TGTGCCTGGGCAGTATGGCAAGAGACCCAGTACTTC.